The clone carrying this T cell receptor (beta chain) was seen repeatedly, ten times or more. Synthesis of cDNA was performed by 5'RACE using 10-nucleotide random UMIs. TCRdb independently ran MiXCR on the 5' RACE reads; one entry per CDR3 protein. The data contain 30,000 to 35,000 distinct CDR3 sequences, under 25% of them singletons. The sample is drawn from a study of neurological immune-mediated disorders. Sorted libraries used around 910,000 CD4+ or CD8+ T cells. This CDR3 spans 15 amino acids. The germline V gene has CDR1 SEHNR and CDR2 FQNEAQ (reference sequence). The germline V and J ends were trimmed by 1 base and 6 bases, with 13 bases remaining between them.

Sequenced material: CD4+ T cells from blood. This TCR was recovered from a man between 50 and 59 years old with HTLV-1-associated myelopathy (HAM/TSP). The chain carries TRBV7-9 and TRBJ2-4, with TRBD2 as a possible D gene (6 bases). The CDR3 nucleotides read TGTGCCAGCAGCTTAGTCGCGGGGAGAGGAAACATTCAGTACTTC. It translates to CASSLVAGRGNIQYF.